The next 9 T cell receptor beta chains were all read from a single sample in a study of a mutant IDH1 vaccine in newly diagnosed glioma. Sample time point: week 35, safety follow-up. One vaccine dose held 300 ug of mutant IDH1 20-mer peptide and came with topical imiquimod. Antigens for these TCRs are unknown. Measured with immunoSEQ multiplex PCR; TCRdb has only the in-frame clones, and not every one. The sample lists 43,000 or so clones; over 80% were seen once. The specimen was PBMCs, collected from a glioma patient whose treatment included an IDH1 peptide vaccine. The receptors originated from a man aged 50 or older with glioma.

The chain couples TRBV19 to TRBJ1-2; D perhaps matches TRBD1 (5 bases). The CDR3 spans 14 residues. Germline V gene data show CDR1 as LNHDA and CDR2 as SQIVND (reference sequence). Trimming removed 6 bases from V and 4 bases from J, with 15 bases in between. CDR3 region: CASRRRGYAYGYTF. Written as DNA, the CDR3 is TGTGCCAGTAGGCGTCGGGGGTACGCCTATGGCTACACCTTC.

This rearrangement joins TRBV15 to TRBJ1-2, with D possibly matching TRBD1 (5 bases). Trimming took 4 bases from V and 5 from J, leaving 14 bases between them. Per the germline V gene, CDR1 is LNHNV and CDR2 is YYDKDF (reference sequence). The CDR3 contains 14 residues. Here the CDR3 reads CATSTIRWGYGYTF. DNA of the CDR3: TGTGCCACCAGCACCATACGTTGGGGGTATGGCTACACCTTC.

The CDR3 DNA is TGCGCCAGCAGCCCGACGGCCGGTAACAATGAGCAGTTCTTC. Its protein is CASSPTAGNNEQFF. The rearrangement joins TRBV5-1 to TRBJ2-1; no firm D call. V gave up 4 bases and J gave up 5 bases, with 13 bases separating them. CDR1 is SGHRS and CDR2 is YFSETQ in the germline V gene. The CDR3 sequence is 14 residues long.

The J gene is TRBJ2-2, the V gene TRBV7-2, with TRBD2 as a possible D gene (5 bases). The CDR3 is 15 amino acids. From germline, CDR1 is SGHTA and CDR2 FQGNSA. V gave up 1 base and J gave up 1 base, with 7 bases separating them. The CDR3 sequence: CASSLGRGNTGELFF. CDR3 DNA sequence: TGTGCCAGCAGCTTAGGTCGGGGGAACACCGGGGAGCTGTTTTTT.

The rearrangement uses TRBV4-3 and TRBJ1-5, with D tentatively TRBD1 (5 bases). There are 15 residues in the CDR3. The germline V and J ends were trimmed by 0 bases and 5 bases, with 11 bases remaining between them. Germline loops: CDR1 LGHNA, CDR2 YSLEER. This CDR3 reads CASSQDGAGHQPQHF. The CDR3 nucleotides read TGCGCCAGCAGCCAAGATGGGGCAGGGCATCAGCCCCAGCATTTT.

The chain has TRBV4-1 and TRBJ2-7; weak D call: TRBD2 (5 bases). Trimming pared 5 bases from V and 4 bases from J, leaving 18 bases between. The germline V gene encodes CDR1 MGHRA and CDR2 YSYEKL. The CDR3 has 15 amino acids. In DNA, the CDR3 is TGCGCCAGCAGCTCCCCCGGTCGGGGTCTGTACGAGCAGTACTTC. Residues: CASSSPGRGLYEQYF.

This clone is medium-sized (0.01 to 0.1%) by share. The chain is built from TRBV28 and TRBJ1-2; 9 nucleotides match TRBD1. The CDR3 runs to 15 residues. The germline CDR1 and CDR2 sequences are MDHEN and SYDVKM. V was clipped by 1 base and J by 6 bases; unmatched bases: 6. This CDR3 reads CASSLLDRGGDGYTF. In DNA form, the CDR3 reads TGTGCCAGCAGTTTATTAGACAGGGGGGGGGATGGCTACACCTTC.

In DNA, the CDR3 is TGTGCCAGCAGCTTCGGGACAGGTACCTACGAGCAGTACTTC. As protein: CASSFGTGTYEQYF. The chain has TRBV7-2 and TRBJ2-7; 8 positions agree with TRBD1. The CDR3 loop spans 14 amino acids. J lost 2 bases, V lost 3 bases, and 3 bases had no gene match. CDR1 and CDR2 from the germline V gene are SGHTA and FQGNSA. The full variable domain, rest sourced from reference TRBV7-2 and TRBJ2-7, is GAGVSQSPSNKVTEKGKDVELRCDPISGHTALYWYRQSLGQGLEFLIYFQGNSAPDKSGLPSDRFSAERTGGSVSTLTIQRTQQEDSAVYLCASSFGTGTYEQYFGPGTRLTVT.

The V call is TRBV27, the J call TRBJ2-5, with D perhaps given as TRBD1 or TRBD2 (5 bases each). The germline CDR1 and CDR2 sequences are MNHEY and SMNVEV (reference sequence). V shed 2 bases and J shed 5 bases, with 12 bases lying between them. The CDR3 has 14 amino acids. Here the CDR3 reads CASSLGHRRETQYF. The CDR3 region has the DNA TGTGCCAGCAGTTTAGGACACAGGAGGGAGACCCAGTACTTC.